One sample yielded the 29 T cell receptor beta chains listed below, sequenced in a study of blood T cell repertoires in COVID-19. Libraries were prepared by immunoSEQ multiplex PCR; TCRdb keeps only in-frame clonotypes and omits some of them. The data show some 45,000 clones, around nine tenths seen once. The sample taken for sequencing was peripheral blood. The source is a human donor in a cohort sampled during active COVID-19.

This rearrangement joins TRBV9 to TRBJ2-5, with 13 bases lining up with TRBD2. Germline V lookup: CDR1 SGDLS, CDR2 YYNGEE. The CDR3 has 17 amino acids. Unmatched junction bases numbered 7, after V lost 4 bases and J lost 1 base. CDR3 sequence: CASSPGGLAGLQETQYF. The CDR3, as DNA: TGTGCCAGCAGCCCGGGGGGACTAGCGGGGCTCCAAGAGACCCAGTACTTC.

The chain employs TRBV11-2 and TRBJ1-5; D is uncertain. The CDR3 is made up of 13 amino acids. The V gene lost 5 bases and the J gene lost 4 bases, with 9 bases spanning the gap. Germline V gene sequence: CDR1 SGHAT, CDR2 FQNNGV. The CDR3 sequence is CASSPSPNQPQHF. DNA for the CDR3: TGTGCCAGCAGCCCCTCCCCTAATCAGCCCCAGCATTTT.

The CDR3 sequence: CASSQVQGSTDTQYF. The CDR3, as DNA: TGCGCCAGCAGCCAAGTGCAGGGAAGCACAGATACGCAGTATTTT. This rearrangement joins TRBV4-1 to TRBJ2-3; D perhaps matches TRBD1 (5 bases). Germline lookup yields CDR1 MGHRA and CDR2 YSYEKL. The CDR3 length is 15 residues. V dropped 1 base and J dropped 0 bases, with 8 bases sitting between them.

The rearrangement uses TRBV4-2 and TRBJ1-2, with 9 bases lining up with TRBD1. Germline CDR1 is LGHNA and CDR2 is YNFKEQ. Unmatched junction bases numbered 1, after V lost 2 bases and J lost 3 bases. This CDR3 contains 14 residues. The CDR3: CASSQRTGDYGYTF. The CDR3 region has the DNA TGTGCCAGCAGCCAACGGACAGGGGACTATGGCTACACCTTC.

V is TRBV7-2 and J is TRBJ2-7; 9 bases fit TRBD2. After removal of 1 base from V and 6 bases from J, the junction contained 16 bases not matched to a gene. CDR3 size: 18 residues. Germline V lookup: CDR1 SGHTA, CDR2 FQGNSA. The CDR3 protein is CASSLVPSGGFGGSEQYF. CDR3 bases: TGTGCCAGCAGCTTAGTTCCGAGCGGGGGGTTCGGGGGTTCCGAGCAGTACTTC.

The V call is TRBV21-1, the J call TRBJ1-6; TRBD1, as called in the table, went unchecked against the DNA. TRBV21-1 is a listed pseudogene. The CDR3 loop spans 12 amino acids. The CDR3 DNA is TGTGCTATGATCCCCCTGGCTTCACCCCTCCACTTT. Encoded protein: CAMIPLASPLHF.

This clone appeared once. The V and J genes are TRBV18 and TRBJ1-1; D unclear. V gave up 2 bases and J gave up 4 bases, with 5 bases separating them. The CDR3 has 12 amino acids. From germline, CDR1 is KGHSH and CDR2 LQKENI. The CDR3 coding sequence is TGTGCCAGCTCACCATCTTCCACTGAAGCTTTCTTT. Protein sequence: CASSPSSTEAFF.

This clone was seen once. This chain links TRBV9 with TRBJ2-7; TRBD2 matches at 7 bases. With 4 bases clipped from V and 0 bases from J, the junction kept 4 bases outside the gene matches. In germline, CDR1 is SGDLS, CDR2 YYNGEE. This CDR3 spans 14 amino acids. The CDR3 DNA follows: TGTGCCAGCAGCCTACGGACTAGCTCCTACGAGCAGTACTTC. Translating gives CASSLRTSSYEQYF.

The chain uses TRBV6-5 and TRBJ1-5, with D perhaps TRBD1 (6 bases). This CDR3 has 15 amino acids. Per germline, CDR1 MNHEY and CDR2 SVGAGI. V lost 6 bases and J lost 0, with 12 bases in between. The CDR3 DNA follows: TGTGCCAGCAGCCCAAAGGGGGTTAGCAATCAGCCCCAGCATTTT. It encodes CASSPKGVSNQPQHF.

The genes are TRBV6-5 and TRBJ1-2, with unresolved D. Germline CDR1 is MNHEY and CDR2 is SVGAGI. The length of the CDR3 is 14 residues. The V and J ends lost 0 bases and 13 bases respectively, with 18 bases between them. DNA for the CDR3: TGTGCCAGCAGTTACTCAAAAGGGCGGGCCGAATTCACCTTC. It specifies CASSYSKGRAEFTF.

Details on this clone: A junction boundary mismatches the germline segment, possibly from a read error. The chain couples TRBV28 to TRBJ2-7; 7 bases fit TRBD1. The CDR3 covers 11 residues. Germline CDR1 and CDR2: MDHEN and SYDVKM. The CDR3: CASSNIQGSDF. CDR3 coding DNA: TGTGCCAGCAGTAACATACAGGGGTCGGACTTC.

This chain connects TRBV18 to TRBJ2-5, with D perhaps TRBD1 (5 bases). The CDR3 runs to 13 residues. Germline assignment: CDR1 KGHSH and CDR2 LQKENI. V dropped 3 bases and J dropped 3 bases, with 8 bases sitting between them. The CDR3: CASSPVGEETQYF. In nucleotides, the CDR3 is TGTGCCAGCTCACCCGTAGGGGAAGAGACCCAGTACTTC.

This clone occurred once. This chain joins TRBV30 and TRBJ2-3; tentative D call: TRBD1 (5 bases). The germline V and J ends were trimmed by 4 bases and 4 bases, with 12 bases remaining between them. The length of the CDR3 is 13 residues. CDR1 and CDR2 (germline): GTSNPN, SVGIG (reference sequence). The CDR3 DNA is TGTGCCTGGACCCTACAGGCGGCAGATACGCAGTATTTT. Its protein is CAWTLQAADTQYF.

CDR3 loop: CASMGHSSNQPQHF. The CDR3 nucleotides read TGTGCCAGCATGGGACATTCTAGCAATCAGCCCCAGCATTTT. This sequence joins TRBV2 and TRBJ1-5, with D tentatively TRBD1 (6 bases). The V and J ends lost 7 bases and 0 bases respectively, with 10 bases between them. The CDR3 is made up of 14 amino acids. Germline CDR1 is SNHLY and CDR2 is FYNNEI.

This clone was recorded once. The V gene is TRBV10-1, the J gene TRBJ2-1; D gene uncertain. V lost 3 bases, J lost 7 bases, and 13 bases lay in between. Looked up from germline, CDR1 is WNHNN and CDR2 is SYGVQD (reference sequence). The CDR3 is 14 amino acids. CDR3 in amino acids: CASSDVPSKNEQFF. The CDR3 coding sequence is TGCGCCAGCAGTGATGTTCCCAGTAAAAATGAGCAGTTCTTC.

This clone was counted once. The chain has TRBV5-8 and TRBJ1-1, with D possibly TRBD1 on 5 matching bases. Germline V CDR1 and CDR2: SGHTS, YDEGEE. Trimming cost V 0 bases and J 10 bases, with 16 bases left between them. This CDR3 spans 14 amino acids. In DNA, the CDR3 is TGTGCCAGCAGCTTGGATTGGCAGGGAAGAGGAGCTTTCTTT. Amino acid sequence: CASSLDWQGRGAFF. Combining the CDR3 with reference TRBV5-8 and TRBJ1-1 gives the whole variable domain EAGVTQSPTHLIKTRGQQATLRCSPISGHTSVYWYQQALGLGLQFLLWYDEGEERNRGNFPPRFSGRQFPNYSSELNVNALELEDSALYLCASSLDWQGRGAFFGQGTRLTVV.

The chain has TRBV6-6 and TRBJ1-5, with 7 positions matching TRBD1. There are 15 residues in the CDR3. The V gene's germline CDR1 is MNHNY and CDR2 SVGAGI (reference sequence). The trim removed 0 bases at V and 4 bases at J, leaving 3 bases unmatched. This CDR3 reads CASSYSGQSNQPQHF. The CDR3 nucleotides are TGTGCCAGCAGTTACTCGGGACAGTCGAATCAGCCCCAGCATTTT.

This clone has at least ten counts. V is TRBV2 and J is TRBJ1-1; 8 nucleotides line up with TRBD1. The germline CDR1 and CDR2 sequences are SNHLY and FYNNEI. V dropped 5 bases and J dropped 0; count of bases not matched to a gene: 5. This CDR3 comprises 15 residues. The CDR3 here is CASSTIQGVNTEAFF. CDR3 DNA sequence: TGTGCCAGCAGTACAATACAGGGGGTGAACACTGAAGCTTTCTTT.

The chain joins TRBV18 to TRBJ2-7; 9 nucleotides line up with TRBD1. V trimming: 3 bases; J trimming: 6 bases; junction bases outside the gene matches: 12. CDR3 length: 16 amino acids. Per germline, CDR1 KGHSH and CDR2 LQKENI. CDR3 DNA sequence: TGTGCCAGCTCACCGCCGCCGACAGGGGGTTCGGGCGAGCAGTACTTC. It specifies CASSPPPTGGSGEQYF.

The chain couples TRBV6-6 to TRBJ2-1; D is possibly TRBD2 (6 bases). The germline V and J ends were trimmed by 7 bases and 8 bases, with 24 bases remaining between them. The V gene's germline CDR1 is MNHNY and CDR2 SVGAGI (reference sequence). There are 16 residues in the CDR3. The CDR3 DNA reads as TGTGCCAGCACTGCAGTGGCTAGCGCGGGGTTGGATGAGCAGTTCTTC. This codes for CASTAVASAGLDEQFF.

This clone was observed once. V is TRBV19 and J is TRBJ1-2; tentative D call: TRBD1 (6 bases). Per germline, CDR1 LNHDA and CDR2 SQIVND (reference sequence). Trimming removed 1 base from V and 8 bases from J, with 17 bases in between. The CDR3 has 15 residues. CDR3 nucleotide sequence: TGTGCCAGTAGTATAGGACAGGCACTAGGATCGGGCTACACCTTC. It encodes CASSIGQALGSGYTF. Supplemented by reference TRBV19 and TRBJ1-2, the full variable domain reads DGGITQSPKYLFRKEGQNVTLSCEQNLNHDAMYWYRQDPGQGLRLIYYSQIVNDFQKGDIAEGYSVSREKKESFPLTVTSAQKNPTAFYLCASSIGQALGSGYTFGSGTRLTVV.

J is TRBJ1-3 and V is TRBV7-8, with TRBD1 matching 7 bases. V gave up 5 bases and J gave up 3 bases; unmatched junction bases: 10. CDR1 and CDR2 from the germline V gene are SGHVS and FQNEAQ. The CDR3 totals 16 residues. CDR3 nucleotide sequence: TGTGCCAGCAGCCAGGGGACAGTTGGGGTTGGAAACACCATATATTTT. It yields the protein CASSQGTVGVGNTIYF.

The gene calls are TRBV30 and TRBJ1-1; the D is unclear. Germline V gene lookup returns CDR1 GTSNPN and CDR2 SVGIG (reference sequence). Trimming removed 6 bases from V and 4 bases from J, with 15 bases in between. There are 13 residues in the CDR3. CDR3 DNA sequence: TGTGCCTGCGGAATGTGGGAGGCCACTGAAGCTTTCTTT. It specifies CACGMWEATEAFF. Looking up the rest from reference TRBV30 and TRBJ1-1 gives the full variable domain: SQTIHQWPATLVQPVGSPLSLECTVEGTSNPNLYWYRQAAGRGLQLLFYSVGIGQISSEVPQNLSASRPQDRQFILSSKKLLLSDSGFYLCACGMWEATEAFFGQGTRLTVV.

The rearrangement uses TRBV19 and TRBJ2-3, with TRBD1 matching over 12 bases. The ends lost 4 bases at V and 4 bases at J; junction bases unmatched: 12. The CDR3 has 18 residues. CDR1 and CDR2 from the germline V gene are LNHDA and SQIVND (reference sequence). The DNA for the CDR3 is TGTGCCAGTAGTAACCCGGGACAGGGGGCGACCTTCGCAGATACGCAGTATTTT. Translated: CASSNPGQGATFADTQYF.

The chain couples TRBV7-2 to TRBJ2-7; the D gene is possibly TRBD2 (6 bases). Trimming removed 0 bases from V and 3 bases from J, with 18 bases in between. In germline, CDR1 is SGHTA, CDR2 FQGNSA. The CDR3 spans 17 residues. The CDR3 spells CASSLARNTGGYYEQYF. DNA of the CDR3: TGTGCCAGCAGCTTAGCACGTAATACCGGGGGATACTACGAGCAGTACTTC. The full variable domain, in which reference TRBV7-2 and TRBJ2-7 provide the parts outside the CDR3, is GAGVSQSPSNKVTEKGKDVELRCDPISGHTALYWYRQSLGQGLEFLIYFQGNSAPDKSGLPSDRFSAERTGGSVSTLTIQRTQQEDSAVYLCASSLARNTGGYYEQYFGPGTRLTVT.

CDR3 nucleotide sequence: TGTGCCAGCAGTCAGACTAGCGGGGGGGCCTCAAGCGCAGATACGCAGTATTTT. Translating gives CASSQTSGGASSADTQYF. This chain links TRBV27 with TRBJ2-3, with 14 bases fitting TRBD2. J was trimmed by 4 bases and V by 5 bases; bases with no gene match: 11. Germline V gene sequence: CDR1 MNHEY, CDR2 SMNVEV (reference sequence). CDR3 size: 18 residues.

The CDR3 loop reads CASSQQRDSYNEQFF. The CDR3 region has the DNA TGCGCCAGCAGCCAGCAGCGGGACTCCTACAATGAGCAGTTCTTC. The chain combines TRBV4-3 with TRBJ2-1, with TRBD2 matching over 7 bases. The CDR3 is 15 amino acids. The germline gives CDR1 LGHNA, CDR2 YSLEER. Trimming at V came to 3 bases and at J to 0 bases, leaving 2 bases not matched to a gene.

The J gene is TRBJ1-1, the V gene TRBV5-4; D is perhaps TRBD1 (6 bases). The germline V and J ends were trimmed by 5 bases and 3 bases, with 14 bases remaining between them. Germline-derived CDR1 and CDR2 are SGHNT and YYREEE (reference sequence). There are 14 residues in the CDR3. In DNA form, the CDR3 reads TGTGCCAGCAGGGGCGGGGGCCTGGACACTGAAGCTTTCTTT. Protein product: CASRGGGLDTEAFF.

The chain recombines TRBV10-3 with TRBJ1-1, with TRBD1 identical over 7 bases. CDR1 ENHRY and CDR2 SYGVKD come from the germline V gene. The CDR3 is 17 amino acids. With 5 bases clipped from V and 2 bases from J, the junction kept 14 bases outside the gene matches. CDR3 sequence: CAISRLAARGINTEAFF. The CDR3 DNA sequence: TGTGCCATCAGTAGGCTAGCCGCCAGGGGGATCAACACTGAAGCTTTCTTT.